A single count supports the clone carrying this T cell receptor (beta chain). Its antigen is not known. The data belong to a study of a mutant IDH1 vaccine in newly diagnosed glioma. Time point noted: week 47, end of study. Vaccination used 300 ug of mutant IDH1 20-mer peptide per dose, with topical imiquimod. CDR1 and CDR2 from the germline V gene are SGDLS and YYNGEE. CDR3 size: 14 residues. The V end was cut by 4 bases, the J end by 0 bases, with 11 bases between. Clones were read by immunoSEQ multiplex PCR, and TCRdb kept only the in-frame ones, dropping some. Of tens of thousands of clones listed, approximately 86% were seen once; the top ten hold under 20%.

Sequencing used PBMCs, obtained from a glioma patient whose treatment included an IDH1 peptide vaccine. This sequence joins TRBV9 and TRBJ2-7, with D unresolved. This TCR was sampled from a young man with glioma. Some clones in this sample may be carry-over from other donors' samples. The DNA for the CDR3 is TGTGCCAGCAGCCCCATTGACCTCTCCTACGAGCAGTACTTC. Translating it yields CASSPIDLSYEQYF.